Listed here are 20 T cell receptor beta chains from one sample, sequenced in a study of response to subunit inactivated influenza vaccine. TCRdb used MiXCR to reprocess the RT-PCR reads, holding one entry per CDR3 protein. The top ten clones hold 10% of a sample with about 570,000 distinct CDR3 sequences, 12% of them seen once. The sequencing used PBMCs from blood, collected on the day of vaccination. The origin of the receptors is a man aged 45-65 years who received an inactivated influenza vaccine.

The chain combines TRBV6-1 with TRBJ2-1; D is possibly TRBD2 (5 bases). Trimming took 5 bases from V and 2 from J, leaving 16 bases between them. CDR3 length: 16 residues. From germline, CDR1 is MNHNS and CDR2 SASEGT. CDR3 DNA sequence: TGTGCCAGCAGTCCCTCTGGGCGGGCCGCCTACAATGAGCAGTTCTTC. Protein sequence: CASSPSGRAAYNEQFF.

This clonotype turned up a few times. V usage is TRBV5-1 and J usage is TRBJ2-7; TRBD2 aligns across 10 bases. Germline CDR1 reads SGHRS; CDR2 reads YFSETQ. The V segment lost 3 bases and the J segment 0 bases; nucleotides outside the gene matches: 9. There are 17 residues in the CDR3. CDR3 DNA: TGCGCCAGCAGCTCAGCTAGCGGGAGACCCTTCTCCTACGAGCAGTACTTC. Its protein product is CASSSASGRPFSYEQYF.

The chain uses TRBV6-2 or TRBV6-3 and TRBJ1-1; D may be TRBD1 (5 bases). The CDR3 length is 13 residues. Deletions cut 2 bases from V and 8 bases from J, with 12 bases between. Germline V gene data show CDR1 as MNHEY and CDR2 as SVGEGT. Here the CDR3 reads CASSYRREREAFF. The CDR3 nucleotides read TGTGCCAGCAGTTACCGCAGGGAAAGGGAAGCTTTCTTT.

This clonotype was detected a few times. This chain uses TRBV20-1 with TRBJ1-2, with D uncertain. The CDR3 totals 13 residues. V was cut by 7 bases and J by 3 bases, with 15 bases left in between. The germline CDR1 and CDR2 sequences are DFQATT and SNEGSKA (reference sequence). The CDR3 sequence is CSGRTGGDYGYTF. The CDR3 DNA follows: TGCAGTGGGCGGACCGGAGGAGACTATGGCTACACCTTC.

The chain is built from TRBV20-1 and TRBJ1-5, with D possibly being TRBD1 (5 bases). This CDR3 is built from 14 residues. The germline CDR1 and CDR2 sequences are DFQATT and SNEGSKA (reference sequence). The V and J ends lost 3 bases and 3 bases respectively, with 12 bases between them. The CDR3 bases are TGCAGTGCTAGGAGAACAGGCTACAATCAGCCCCAGCATTTT. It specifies CSARRTGYNQPQHF.

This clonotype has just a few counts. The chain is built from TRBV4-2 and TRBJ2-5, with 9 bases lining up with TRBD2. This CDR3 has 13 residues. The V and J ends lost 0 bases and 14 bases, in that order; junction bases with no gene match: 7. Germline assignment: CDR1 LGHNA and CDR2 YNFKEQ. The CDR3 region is CASSQDTLAGSYF. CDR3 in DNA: TGTGCCAGCAGCCAAGATACGCTAGCGGGAAGTTACTTC.

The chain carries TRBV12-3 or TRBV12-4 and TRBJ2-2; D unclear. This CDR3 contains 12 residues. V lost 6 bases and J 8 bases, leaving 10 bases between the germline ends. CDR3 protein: CASSYYSGELFF. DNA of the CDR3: TGTGCCAGCAGCTACTACTCTGGGGAGCTGTTTTTT.

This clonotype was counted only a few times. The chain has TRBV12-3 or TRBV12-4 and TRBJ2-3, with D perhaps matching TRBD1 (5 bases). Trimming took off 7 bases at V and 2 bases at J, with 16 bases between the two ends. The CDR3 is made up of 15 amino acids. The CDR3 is CASNVIGANTDTQYF. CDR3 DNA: TGTGCCAGCAATGTTATAGGGGCGAACACAGATACGCAGTATTTT.

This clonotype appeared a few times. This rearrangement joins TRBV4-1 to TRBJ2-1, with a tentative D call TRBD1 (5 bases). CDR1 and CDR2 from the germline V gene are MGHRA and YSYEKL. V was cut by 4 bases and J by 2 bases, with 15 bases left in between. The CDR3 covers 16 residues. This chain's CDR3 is CASSRENRPTYNEQFF. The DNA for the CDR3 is TGCGCCAGCAGCCGAGAAAACAGGCCCACCTACAATGAGCAGTTCTTC.

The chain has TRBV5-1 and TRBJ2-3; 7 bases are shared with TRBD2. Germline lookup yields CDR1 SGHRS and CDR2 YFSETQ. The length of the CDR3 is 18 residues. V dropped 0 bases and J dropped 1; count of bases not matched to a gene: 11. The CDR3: CASSLGWSRESRTDTQYF. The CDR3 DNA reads TGCGCCAGCAGCTTGGGATGGTCGCGGGAGTCTCGCACAGATACGCAGTATTTT.

CDR3 sequence reads: CASSRAPGRAYYEQYF. The CDR3 DNA reads as TGTGCCAGCTCACGCGCGCCGGGACGAGCATACTACGAGCAGTACTTC. This chain uses TRBV18 with TRBJ2-7; D may correspond to TRBD1 or TRBD2 (5 bases each). V lost 4 bases to trimming and J lost 3 bases, with 19 bases between them. CDR1 is KGHSH, CDR2 LQKENI, per germline. The CDR3 has 16 amino acids.

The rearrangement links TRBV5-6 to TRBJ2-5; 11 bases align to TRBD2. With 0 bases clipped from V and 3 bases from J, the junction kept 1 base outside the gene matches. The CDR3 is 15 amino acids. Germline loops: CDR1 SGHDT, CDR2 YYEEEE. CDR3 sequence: CASSLGGLAEETQYF. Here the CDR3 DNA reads TGTGCCAGCAGCTTGGGGGGACTAGCGGAAGAGACCCAGTACTTC.

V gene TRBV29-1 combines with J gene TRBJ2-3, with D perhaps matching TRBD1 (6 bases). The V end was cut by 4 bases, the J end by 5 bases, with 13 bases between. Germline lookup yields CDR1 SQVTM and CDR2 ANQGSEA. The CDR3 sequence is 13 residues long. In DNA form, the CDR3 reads TGCAGCGTTGCCGGGACATCTCAAGATACGCAGTATTTT. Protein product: CSVAGTSQDTQYF.

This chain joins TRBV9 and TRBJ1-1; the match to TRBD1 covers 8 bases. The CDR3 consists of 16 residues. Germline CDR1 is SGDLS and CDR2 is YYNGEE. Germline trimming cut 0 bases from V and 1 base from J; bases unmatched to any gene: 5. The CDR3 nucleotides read TGTGCCAGCAGCGTAGAGTTTGGGACAGGGAACACTGAAGCTTTCTTT. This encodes CASSVEFGTGNTEAFF.

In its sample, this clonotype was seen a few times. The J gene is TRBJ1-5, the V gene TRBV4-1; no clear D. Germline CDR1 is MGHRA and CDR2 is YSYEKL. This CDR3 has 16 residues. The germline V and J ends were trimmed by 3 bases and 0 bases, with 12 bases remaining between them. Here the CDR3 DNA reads TGCGCCAGCAGCCAGGACGGAGTAAATAGCAATCAGCCCCAGCATTTT. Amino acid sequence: CASSQDGVNSNQPQHF.

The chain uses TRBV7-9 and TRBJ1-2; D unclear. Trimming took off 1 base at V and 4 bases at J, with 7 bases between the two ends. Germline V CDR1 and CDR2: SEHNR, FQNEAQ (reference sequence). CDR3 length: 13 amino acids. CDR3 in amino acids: CASSLDPFYGYTF. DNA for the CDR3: TGTGCCAGCAGCTTAGATCCGTTCTATGGCTACACCTTC.

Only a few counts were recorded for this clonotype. CDR3 loop: CASERGTSGKNEQFF. In DNA form, the CDR3 reads TGTGCCAGTGAACGCGGGACTAGCGGGAAGAATGAGCAGTTCTTC. The chain has TRBV12-3 or TRBV12-4 and TRBJ2-1, with TRBD2 identical over 13 bases. V lost 9 bases to trimming and J lost 7 bases; unmatched junction nucleotides: 9. The CDR3 sequence is 15 residues long.

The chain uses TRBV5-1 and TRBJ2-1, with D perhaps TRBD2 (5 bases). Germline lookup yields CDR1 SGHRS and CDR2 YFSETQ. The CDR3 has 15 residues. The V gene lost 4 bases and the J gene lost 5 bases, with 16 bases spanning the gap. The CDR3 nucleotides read TGCGCCAGCAGCGCATTAGCTAGCCGGGACAATGAGCAGTTCTTC. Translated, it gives CASSALASRDNEQFF.

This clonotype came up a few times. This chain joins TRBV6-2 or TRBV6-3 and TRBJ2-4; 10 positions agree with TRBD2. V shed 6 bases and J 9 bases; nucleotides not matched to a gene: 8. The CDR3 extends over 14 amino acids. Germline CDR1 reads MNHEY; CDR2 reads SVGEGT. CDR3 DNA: TGTGCCAGCAGCCTTACTAGCGGGGTTGGCATTCAGTACTTC. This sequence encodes CASSLTSGVGIQYF.

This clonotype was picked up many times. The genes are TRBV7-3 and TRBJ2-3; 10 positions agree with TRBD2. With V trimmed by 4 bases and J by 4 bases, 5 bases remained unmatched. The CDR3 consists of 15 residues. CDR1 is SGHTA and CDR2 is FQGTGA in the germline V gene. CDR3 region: CASSSSGRSSDTQYF. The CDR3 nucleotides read TGTGCCAGCAGCTCTAGCGGGAGAAGCTCAGATACGCAGTATTTT.